Below, 14 T cell receptor beta chains from the same sample are listed, as sequenced in a study of CD8+ T cells in alopecia areata. Extracted RNA was reverse transcribed into cDNA, the sequencing template. TCRdb's copy holds only in-frame clones and misses some; the assay was immunoSEQ multiplex PCR. The sample has under 200,000 clones, 65% seen once; the top ten hold roughly 0.99%. Indicated treatment: oral pan-JAK inhibitor, 5-10 mg twice daily. The specimen comprised CD4+ T cells sorted from blood, sampled at week 4, from a patient treated with tofacitinib. These receptor sequences come from a human donor with alopecia areata.

This clone came up a few times. The rearrangement uses TRBV7-9 and TRBJ1-1; 9 bases map to TRBD1. Germline CDR1 SEHNR, CDR2 FQNEAQ (reference sequence). V lost 5 bases, J lost 0 bases, and 7 bases stayed unmatched. CDR3 length equals 16 residues. This CDR3 reads CASSIPTGGVNTEAFF. CDR3 DNA: TGTGCCAGCAGCATACCGACAGGGGGTGTGAACACTGAAGCTTTCTTT.

The chain combines TRBV7-3 with TRBJ2-2, with D perhaps matching TRBD2 (5 bases). The V end was cut by 5 bases, the J end by 3 bases, with 7 bases between. This CDR3 region has 13 residues. Germline CDR1 is SGHTA and CDR2 is FQGTGA. The CDR3 loop is CASSPGYTGELFF. CDR3 DNA: TGTGCCAGCAGCCCGGGGTACACCGGGGAGCTGTTTTTT.

This clone was recorded a few times. This rearrangement joins TRBV29-1 to TRBJ1-3, with D perhaps TRBD1 (5 bases). CDR1 is SQVTM and CDR2 is ANQGSEA in the germline V gene. The germline V and J ends were trimmed by 3 bases and 0 bases, with 6 bases remaining between them. CDR3 length: 13 residues. In DNA, the CDR3 is TGCAGCGTTGAGACAGACTCTGGAAACACCATATATTTT. Translated, it gives CSVETDSGNTIYF.

J is TRBJ2-5 and V is TRBV5-1, with D hard to call. The CDR3 runs to 15 residues. Germline CDR1 reads SGHRS; CDR2 reads YFSETQ. Trimming took off 0 bases at V and 2 bases at J, with 11 bases between the two ends. In DNA form, the CDR3 reads TGCGCCAGCAGCTTGGAAGTGTGGGGTCAAGAGACCCAGTACTTC. Protein sequence: CASSLEVWGQETQYF.

The CDR3 loop is CASSSQETQYF. CDR3 in DNA: TGTGCCAGCAGCTCCCAAGAGACCCAGTACTTC. The gene calls are TRBV5-4 and TRBJ2-5; no firm D call. This CDR3 spans 11 amino acids. The germline V gene encodes CDR1 SGHNT and CDR2 YYREEE (reference sequence). With 3 bases removed from V and 1 base from J, the gap between germline ends came to 1 base.

The CDR3 here is CASSQDRHIEQPQHF. The CDR3, as DNA: TGCGCCAGCAGCCAAGATCGTCATATCGAGCAGCCCCAGCATTTT. The J gene is TRBJ1-5, the V gene TRBV4-3; D remains unclear. Trimming removed 0 bases from V and 7 bases from J, with 13 bases in between. This CDR3 has 15 amino acids. Germline CDR1 LGHNA, CDR2 YSLEER.

This chain joins TRBV4-2 and TRBJ1-5; D uncertain. Deletions cut 1 base from V and 2 bases from J, with 6 bases between. The CDR3 sequence is 14 residues long. Germline CDR1 is LGHNA and CDR2 is YNFKEQ. The CDR3 loop is CASSQVGGNQPQHF. CDR3 bases: TGTGCCAGCAGCCAAGTCGGGGGCAATCAGCCCCAGCATTTT.

The rearrangement joins TRBV2 to TRBJ2-1, with a tentative D call TRBD2 (5 bases). This CDR3 contains 15 residues. Between the trimmed V and J ends, which lost 2 bases and 0 bases, there was a span of 8 bases. Germline V CDR1 and CDR2: SNHLY, FYNNEI. CDR3 in DNA: TGTGCCAGCAGTGAACAGCGGCTCTCCTACAATGAGCAGTTCTTC. Protein: CASSEQRLSYNEQFF. Full variable domain (remainder filled in from reference TRBV2 and TRBJ2-1): EPEVTQTPSHQVTQMGQEVILRCVPISNHLYFYWYRQILGQKVEFLVSFYNNEISEKSEIFDDQFSVERPDGSNFTLKIRSTKLEDSAMYFCASSEQRLSYNEQFFGPGTRLTVL.

The chain is built from TRBV2 and TRBJ1-1, with D perhaps TRBD1 (5 bases). The CDR3 sequence is 17 residues long. Trimming stripped 6 bases from V and 1 base from J, with 21 bases between. Germline V gene data show CDR1 as SNHLY and CDR2 as FYNNEI. The CDR3 loop is CASRDGHGRGGNTEAFF. The CDR3 nucleotides are TGTGCCAGCAGGGACGGACACGGAAGGGGAGGGAACACTGAAGCTTTCTTT. Based on the CDR3 plus reference TRBV2 and TRBJ1-1, the full variable domain is EPEVTQTPSHQVTQMGQEVILRCVPISNHLYFYWYRQILGQKVEFLVSFYNNEISEKSEIFDDQFSVERPDGSNFTLKIRSTKLEDSAMYFCASRDGHGRGGNTEAFFGQGTRLTVV.

The CDR3 bases are TGTGCCTGGAGTAAACGACAGGCGAGTAACTATGGCTACACCTTC. The encoded protein is CAWSKRQASNYGYTF. This sequence joins TRBV30 and TRBJ1-2, with D perhaps matching TRBD1 (6 bases). The CDR3 is 15 amino acids. Between the trimmed V and J ends, which lost 2 bases and 1 base, there was a span of 14 bases. Germline assignment: CDR1 GTSNPN and CDR2 SVGIG (reference sequence).

The chain links TRBV18 to TRBJ1-5; no clear D gene. Germline CDR1 is KGHSH and CDR2 is LQKENI. V lost 4 bases and J 7 bases, leaving 11 bases between the germline ends. CDR3 length: 13 residues. The CDR3 reads CASSRREGQPQHF. The CDR3 DNA sequence: TGTGCCAGCTCACGCCGGGAAGGCCAGCCCCAGCATTTT.

In this sample, this clone turned up once. The J gene is TRBJ2-7, the V gene TRBV20-1, with D possibly being TRBD1 (6 bases). The CDR3 is 11 amino acids. Between the trimmed V and J ends, which lost 6 bases and 6 bases, there was a span of 12 bases. Germline lookup yields CDR1 DFQATT and CDR2 SNEGSKA (reference sequence). Here the CDR3 reads CSAVDRTEQYF. The CDR3 DNA reads as TGCAGTGCCGTTGACAGGACCGAGCAGTACTTC.

The V gene is TRBV30, the J gene TRBJ2-2, with a tentative D call TRBD1 (5 bases). Germline CDR1 and CDR2: GTSNPN and SVGIG (reference sequence). V was shortened by 3 bases and J by 6 bases, with 14 bases between the two germline ends. This CDR3 comprises 14 residues. CDR3 nucleotide sequence: TGTGCCTGGAGCCTCACGTTGGGGCCCGGGGAGCTGTTTTTT. This encodes CAWSLTLGPGELFF.

The chain recombines TRBV7-2 with TRBJ2-5, with D possibly matching TRBD2 (6 bases). Germline V gene lookup returns CDR1 SGHTA and CDR2 FQGNSA. CDR3 length equals 13 residues. The V end lost 5 bases, the J end lost 5 bases, and 12 bases lay between the germline ends. CDR3 in amino acids: CASSAEGLETQYF. In nucleotides, the CDR3 is TGTGCCAGCAGCGCGGAGGGCCTTGAGACCCAGTACTTC.